These 27 T cell receptor beta chains were all obtained from the same sample, sequenced in a study of beta chain features in type 1 diabetes. TCRB transcripts that were expressed got sequenced, as all of the isolated RNA had been reverse transcribed. Produced via immunoSEQ multiplex PCR; TCRdb's table is partial and in-frame only. The sample lists fewer than 350,000 clones; roughly 8% were seen once. The sequencing sample was made of central memory CD4+ T cells from blood. These receptors were obtained from a woman aged 18 to 35 in good health.

At least ten counts were recorded for this clone. The chain links TRBV10-3 to TRBJ2-1; 7 bases map to TRBD2. From germline, CDR1 is ENHRY and CDR2 SYGVKD. The CDR3 sequence is 15 residues long. Trimming took 5 bases from V and 5 from J; bases not matched to a gene: 9. The CDR3 is CAISSLMGGDNEQFF. The CDR3 coding sequence is TGTGCCATCAGTTCCCTTATGGGAGGGGACAATGAGCAGTTCTTC.

This clone showed up many times. V usage is TRBV9 and J usage is TRBJ2-5; TRBD2 matches 11 bases. The junction had 4 bases not matched to a gene; V was cut back by 7 bases and J by 2 bases. There are 14 residues in the CDR3. Germline V gives CDR1 SGDLS, CDR2 YYNGEE. This chain's CDR3 is CASGRTSGQETQYF. The CDR3 DNA reads as TGTGCCAGCGGACGGACTAGCGGGCAAGAGACCCAGTACTTC.

This clone was counted many times. The gene calls are TRBV2 and TRBJ2-1; possibly TRBD1 for D (6 bases). V was pared by 10 bases and J by 4 bases, with 14 bases between. Germline V gene data show CDR1 as SNHLY and CDR2 as FYNNEI. The CDR3 consists of 13 residues. The CDR3 is CATNTGQYNEQFF. The CDR3 coding sequence is TGTGCCACCAACACAGGACAGTACAATGAGCAGTTCTTC.

This rearrangement joins TRBV5-1 to TRBJ1-4; D unresolved. Trimming took off 6 bases at V and 8 bases at J, with 20 bases between the two ends. Germline CDR1 reads SGHRS; CDR2 reads YFSETQ. The CDR3 spans 15 residues. The CDR3 coding sequence is TGCGCCAGCAAAGGGTTGACCGGGAGTCAAGAAAAACTGTTTTTT. Its protein product is CASKGLTGSQEKLFF.

The chain combines TRBV4-1 with TRBJ2-1; 8 nucleotides agree with TRBD1. The CDR3 extends over 15 amino acids. CDR1 and CDR2 from the germline V gene are MGHRA and YSYEKL. The trim removed 3 bases at V and 5 bases at J, leaving 6 bases unmatched. The CDR3 region has the DNA TGCGCCAGCAGCCACACAGGGGGTTTCAACAATGAGCAGTTCTTC. Translated: CASSHTGGFNNEQFF.

The V gene is TRBV18, the J gene TRBJ2-5; D remains unclear. This CDR3 spans 15 amino acids. Germline V gene lookup returns CDR1 KGHSH and CDR2 LQKENI. Trimming removed 3 bases from V and 5 bases from J, with 16 bases in between. Written as DNA, the CDR3 is TGTGCCAGCTCACCCCGTAAGACCCGGAACGAGACCCAGTACTTC. It encodes CASSPRKTRNETQYF.

The chain employs TRBV7-9 and TRBJ2-5; maybe TRBD2 (6 bases). With 5 bases removed from V and 1 base from J, the gap between germline ends came to 17 bases. The CDR3 consists of 16 residues. Germline V CDR1 and CDR2: SEHNR, FQNEAQ (reference sequence). The CDR3, as DNA: TGTGCCAGCAGCGCGGGGAATGCCTTTTTCCAAGAGACCCAGTACTTC. It is translated as CASSAGNAFFQETQYF.

This clone appeared many times. The rearrangement links TRBV2 to TRBJ2-5; D gene ambiguous. Trimming removed 7 bases from V and 8 bases from J, with 11 bases in between. The CDR3 has 11 residues. Germline CDR1 and CDR2: SNHLY and FYNNEI. CDR3 DNA: TGTGCCAGCACTAGAACTACAACCCAGTACTTC. Encoded protein: CASTRTTTQYF.

The chain has TRBV20-1 and TRBJ2-3, with unresolved D. Trimming pared 6 bases from V and 8 bases from J, leaving 12 bases between. This CDR3 region has 11 residues. Looked up from germline, CDR1 is DFQATT and CDR2 is SNEGSKA (reference sequence). The CDR3, as DNA: TGCAGTGCCCGACCCGGCGTTACGCAGTATTTT. It translates to CSARPGVTQYF.

The chain carries TRBV9 and TRBJ2-3; D may be TRBD2 (5 bases). Trimming took 0 bases from V and 3 from J, leaving 8 bases between them. The length of the CDR3 is 14 residues. Germline CDR1 reads SGDLS; CDR2 reads YYNGEE. CDR3 sequence reads: CASSVGPGTDTQYF. The CDR3 DNA sequence: TGTGCCAGCAGCGTAGGGCCGGGAACAGATACGCAGTATTTT.

V and J are TRBV5-4 and TRBJ1-1; D remains unclear. The CDR3 length is 14 residues. The V and J ends lost 2 bases and 0 bases respectively, with 8 bases between them. Per germline, CDR1 SGHNT and CDR2 YYREEE (reference sequence). CDR3 protein: CASSFGQVNTEAFF. CDR3 in DNA: TGTGCCAGCAGCTTTGGTCAGGTGAACACTGAAGCTTTCTTT. Filled out from reference TRBV5-4 and TRBJ1-1, the complete variable domain reads ETGVTQSPTHLIKTRGQQVTLRCSSQSGHNTVSWYQQALGQGPQFIFQYYREEENGRGNFPPRFSGLQFPNYSSELNVNALELDDSALYLCASSFGQVNTEAFFGQGTRLTVV.

This clone has a handful of counts. The rearrangement links TRBV2 to TRBJ1-2, with D unresolved. The germline CDR1 and CDR2 sequences are SNHLY and FYNNEI. This CDR3 is 14 amino acids long. The ends were cut back, 3 bases at V and 4 bases at J, with 12 bases in the middle. CDR3 amino acids: CASSELGRVYGYTF. The DNA of the CDR3 is TGTGCCAGCAGTGAGCTTGGCAGAGTCTATGGCTACACCTTC.

The chain employs TRBV5-1 and TRBJ2-7; 7 nucleotides line up with TRBD1. This CDR3 is built from 14 residues. Trimming at V came to 4 bases and at J to 1 base, leaving 5 bases not matched to a gene. CDR1 and CDR2 (germline): SGHRS, YFSETQ. CDR3 sequence reads: CASSLTGNSYEQYF. In DNA form, the CDR3 reads TGCGCCAGCAGCCTGACAGGGAATTCCTACGAGCAGTACTTC.

The rearrangement uses TRBV4-1 and TRBJ1-4, with a possible D match to TRBD1 (6 bases). CDR1 is MGHRA and CDR2 is YSYEKL in the germline V gene. V was trimmed by 1 base and J by 0 bases, leaving 12 bases between them. CDR3 length: 17 amino acids. This CDR3 reads CASSQGTGSATNEKLFF. CDR3 sequence (DNA): TGCGCCAGCAGCCAAGGAACAGGGTCCGCAACTAATGAAAAACTGTTTTTT.

The genes are TRBV21-1 and TRBJ1-5. TRBV21-1 is classified as a pseudogene. This CDR3 is built from 19 residues. The CDR3 nucleotides are TGTGCCAACTGGGGGGAACAGGGATGGGGACGCCTCTTAAATCAGCCCCAGCATTTT. Translation gives CANWGEQGWGRLLNQPQHF.

This clone was seen repeatedly, ten times or more. V usage is TRBV7-3 and J usage is TRBJ1-5, with D hard to call. CDR3 length: 9 residues. Germline CDR1 SGHTA, CDR2 FQGTGA. Here the CDR3 reads CVPNQPQHF. Written as DNA, the CDR3 is TGTGTCCCTAATCAGCCCCAGCATTTT.

This clone occurred a few times. The chain is built from TRBV7-6 and TRBJ2-1; the match to TRBD2 covers 8 bases. The CDR3 has 15 residues. The germline V gene has CDR1 SGHVS and CDR2 FNYEAQ. Germline trimming cut 4 bases from V and 3 bases from J; bases unmatched to any gene: 5. The DNA of the CDR3 is TGTGCCAGCAGCTCCACGGCGGGGGGCTACAATGAGCAGTTCTTC. Translation: CASSSTAGGYNEQFF.

This chain connects TRBV7-3 to TRBJ1-3; D gene uncertain. With 3 bases removed from V and 0 bases from J, the gap between germline ends came to 6 bases. The CDR3 extends over 14 amino acids. The germline V gene encodes CDR1 SGHTA and CDR2 FQGTGA. CDR3 in amino acids: CASSLDPSGNTIYF. The CDR3, as DNA: TGTGCCAGCAGCTTGGACCCCTCTGGAAACACCATATATTTT.

This clone has more than one count but fewer than ten. Other DNA sequences within the sample encode an identical CDR3. The rearrangement joins TRBV10-2 to TRBJ2-5; D may be TRBD1 or TRBD2 (6 bases each). The V gene lost 2 bases and the J gene lost 1 base, with 11 bases spanning the gap. CDR1 is WSHSY and CDR2 is SAAADI in the germline V gene. CDR3 length: 15 amino acids. This CDR3 is CASSEAGGRQETQYF. For the CDR3, the DNA is TGCGCCAGCAGTGAGGCTGGGGGGCGCCAAGAGACCCAGTACTTC.

The sample holds a few counts of this clone. The V call is TRBV2, the J call TRBJ1-3; a weak D match, TRBD1 (5 bases). V lost 6 bases, J lost 0 bases, and 15 bases lay in between. Germline V gene lookup returns CDR1 SNHLY and CDR2 FYNNEI. There are 16 residues in the CDR3. This chain's CDR3 is CASSSQQVSSGNTIYF. CDR3 coding DNA: TGTGCCAGCAGCTCCCAACAGGTCAGCTCTGGAAACACCATATATTTT.

The rearrangement links TRBV7-2 to TRBJ2-2; 7 positions agree with TRBD1. Germline CDR1 SGHTA, CDR2 FQGNSA. V trimming: 5 bases; J trimming: 1 base; junction bases outside the gene matches: 10. The CDR3 has 17 residues. The CDR3 reads CASSKSGGQRNTGELFF. CDR3 coding DNA: TGTGCCAGCAGCAAATCTGGGGGACAGAGGAACACCGGGGAGCTGTTTTTT.

The CDR3 loop is CASSTGGGQPQHF. The CDR3 DNA reads as TGTGCCAGCAGCACAGGGGGTGGACAGCCCCAGCATTTT. The J gene is TRBJ1-5, the V gene TRBV7-3; 8 nucleotides line up with TRBD1. CDR1 is SGHTA and CDR2 is FQGTGA in the germline V gene. V was pared by 5 bases and J by 7 bases, with 4 bases of the junction left unmatched. The CDR3 runs 13 residues.

This clone appeared a few times. This sequence joins TRBV29-1 and TRBJ2-7, with 9 bases aligning to TRBD2. The CDR3 extends over 11 amino acids. CDR1 and CDR2 (germline): SQVTM, ANQGSEA. The ends lost 7 bases at V and 3 bases at J; junction bases unmatched: 1. For the CDR3, the DNA is TGCAGCGGGACTAGCGACTACGAGCAGTACTTC. Translated: CSGTSDYEQYF.

This clone was detected only a few times. The gene calls are TRBV28 and TRBJ2-5, with D hard to call. This CDR3 has 13 residues. The germline CDR1 and CDR2 sequences are MDHEN and SYDVKM. Trimming removed 5 bases from V and 3 bases from J, with 10 bases in between. The chain's CDR3 is CASSPAPKETQYF. CDR3 DNA sequence: TGTGCCAGCAGTCCGGCACCGAAAGAGACCCAGTACTTC.

This chain joins TRBV2 and TRBJ2-1; perhaps TRBD2 as D (5 bases). V was cut by 6 bases and J by 8 bases, with 5 bases left in between. The CDR3 consists of 10 residues. Germline V gene data show CDR1 as SNHLY and CDR2 as FYNNEI. The CDR3 DNA follows: TGTGCCAGCAGGGACTATGAGCAGTTCTTC. Translating gives CASRDYEQFF.

This clone was counted only a few times. The CDR3, as DNA: TGTGCCAGCAGCCCGAGGACAGGGCCTGAAGCTTTCTTT. This translates into CASSPRTGPEAFF. This sequence joins TRBV7-9 and TRBJ1-1, with TRBD1 matching over 8 bases. V dropped 5 bases and J dropped 6; count of bases not matched to a gene: 5. The CDR3 runs 13 residues. CDR1 and CDR2 (germline): SEHNR, FQNEAQ (reference sequence).

The gene calls are TRBV6-5 and TRBJ2-5, with unresolved D. Trimming cost V 6 bases and J 4 bases, with 12 bases left between them. The CDR3 totals 13 residues. Germline CDR1 and CDR2: MNHEY and SVGAGI. Written as DNA, the CDR3 is TGTGCCAGCAGCCTCTGGGTAGCAGAGACCCAGTACTTC. Its translation: CASSLWVAETQYF.